This T cell receptor beta chain originates from a study of T cell responses to AZD1222 COVID-19 vaccine. Sequencing was performed with immunoSEQ multiplex PCR; in TCRdb, only in-frame clones are kept and a portion is missing. The repertoire holds under 150,000 clones, with about 91% as singletons. With 0 bases removed from V and 4 bases from J, the gap between germline ends came to 9 bases. CDR1 and CDR2 from the germline V gene are ENHRY and SYGVKD. CDR3 length: 14 residues. This receptor was obtained from an adult in good health. The input for sequencing was peripheral blood, taken on day 0 of AZD1222 vaccination. The J gene is TRBJ1-2, the V gene TRBV10-3; D is unclear. The CDR3 bases are TGTGCCATCAGTGAGTCACAACAGACCTATGGCTACACCTTC. This encodes CAISESQQTYGYTF.